These 28 T cell receptor beta chains were sequenced from one sample in a study of T cell responses to AZD1222 COVID-19 vaccine. The table came from immunoSEQ multiplex PCR; TCRdb's copy has only in-frame clones and leaves some out. Among about 73,000 clones listed, roughly nine tenths were seen once. Here the sequenced sample was peripheral blood, taken 28 days after the second AZD1222 dose. These TCRs come from an adult who received the AZD1222 COVID-19 vaccine.

V is TRBV5-5 and J is TRBJ2-1, with 8 bases matching TRBD2. The junction had 16 bases not matched to a gene; V was cut back by 2 bases and J by 0 bases. The CDR3 consists of 20 residues. From germline, CDR1 is SGHKS and CDR2 YYEKEE (reference sequence). CDR3 nucleotides: TGTGCCAGCAGCTTCCGTCTAATTAGCGGGGCCCTTAGCTCCTACAATGAGCAGTTCTTC. Its translation: CASSFRLISGALSSYNEQFF.

This sequence joins TRBV5-5 and TRBJ1-3; no clear D. The CDR3 length is 16 residues. Per germline, CDR1 SGHKS and CDR2 YYEKEE (reference sequence). The germline V and J ends were trimmed by 0 bases and 0 bases, with 10 bases remaining between them. The CDR3 sequence: CASSLGWAPSGNTIYF. CDR3 DNA: TGTGCCAGCAGCTTGGGGTGGGCACCCTCTGGAAACACCATATATTTT. Using reference TRBV5-5 and TRBJ1-3 for the parts outside the CDR3, the full variable domain is DAGVTQSPTHLIKTRGQQVTLRCSPISGHKSVSWYQQVLGQGPQFIFQYYEKEERGRGNFPDRFSARQFPNYSSELNVNALLLGDSALYLCASSLGWAPSGNTIYFGEGSWLTVV.

V and J are TRBV6-2 or TRBV6-3 and TRBJ1-6; 7 positions agree with TRBD1. The CDR3 contains 15 residues. V lost 6 bases and J lost 7; bases outside the gene matches: 9. Germline assignment: CDR1 MNHEY and CDR2 SVGEGT. CDR3 bases: TGTGCCAGCAGCCGGACAGGTTGGAACAATTCACCCCTCCACTTT. This gives the protein CASSRTGWNNSPLHF.

CDR3 sequence: CASSLEFGTGAGNTIYF. The DNA of the CDR3 is TGCGCCAGCAGCTTGGAGTTTGGGACAGGGGCTGGAAACACCATATATTTT. The V gene is TRBV5-1, the J gene TRBJ1-3; 10 bases are a match to TRBD1. The V segment lost 0 bases and the J segment 2 bases; nucleotides outside the gene matches: 5. Germline V gene sequence: CDR1 SGHRS, CDR2 YFSETQ. The CDR3 loop spans 17 amino acids. Full variable domain (missing parts from reference TRBV5-1 and TRBJ1-3): KAGVTQTPRYLIKTRGQQVTLSCSPISGHRSVSWYQQTPGQGLQFLFEYFSETQRNKGNFPGRFSGRQFSNSRSEMNVSTLELGDSALYLCASSLEFGTGAGNTIYFGEGSWLTVV.

The chain carries TRBV12-3 or TRBV12-4 and TRBJ1-1, with 7 bases matching TRBD1. The CDR3 is made up of 13 amino acids. The V gene end was trimmed by 1 base and the J gene end by 8 bases; junction bases not matched to a gene: 4. The CDR3 protein is CASSLGTGIEAFF. The CDR3 nucleotides are TGTGCCAGCAGTTTAGGGACAGGTATAGAAGCTTTCTTT.

The rearrangement links TRBV13 to TRBJ1-1, with D hard to call. V dropped 2 bases and J dropped 1 base, with 5 bases sitting between them. The CDR3 runs 13 residues. CDR1 and CDR2 (germline): PRHDT, FYEKMQ (reference sequence). The CDR3 sequence is CASSLRGNTEAFF. In nucleotides, the CDR3 is TGTGCCAGCAGCTTACGGGGGAACACTGAAGCTTTCTTT.

CDR3 in DNA: TGCGCCAGCAGCCGACCCGGGACAGGGTCGGAGGAGCAGTACTTC. The encoded protein is CASSRPGTGSEEQYF. This chain links TRBV5-1 with TRBJ2-7, with 9 positions matching TRBD1. V trimming: 4 bases; J trimming: 7 bases; junction bases outside the gene matches: 12. From germline, CDR1 is SGHRS and CDR2 YFSETQ. The CDR3 consists of 15 residues.

Remarks on this clone: Other DNA sequences in this sample translate to the same CDR3. The V gene is TRBV9, the J gene TRBJ1-1; D unresolved. The CDR3 consists of 13 residues. CDR1 and CDR2 (germline): SGDLS, YYNGEE. Trimming stripped 0 bases from V and 1 base from J, with 4 bases between. The CDR3 loop reads CASSVGPNTEAFF. Here the CDR3 DNA reads TGTGCCAGCAGCGTAGGGCCGAACACTGAAGCTTTCTTT.

The V and J genes are TRBV4-1 and TRBJ1-1; unclear D gene. The V gene's germline CDR1 is MGHRA and CDR2 YSYEKL. This CDR3 region has 14 residues. With 0 bases removed from V and 10 bases from J, the gap between germline ends came to 15 bases. In DNA, the CDR3 is TGCGCCAGCAGCCAAGAAGTAGGAGGGAGTCCAGCTTTCTTT. This sequence encodes CASSQEVGGSPAFF.

The rearrangement links TRBV29-1 to TRBJ1-2; D remains ambiguous. V lost 3 bases and J lost 8, with 13 bases in between. Germline V gene sequence: CDR1 SQVTM, CDR2 ANQGSEA. This CDR3 comprises 12 residues. CDR3 sequence reads: CSVDQNSPGYTF. CDR3 bases: TGCAGCGTTGACCAGAACAGCCCAGGCTACACCTTC.

CDR3 nucleotides: TGTGCCAGCAGTTACCCGACTACCGGGAACACCGGGGAGCTGTTTTTT. This sequence encodes CASSYPTTGNTGELFF. The chain is built from TRBV6-6 and TRBJ2-2, with D possibly being TRBD2 (5 bases). Deletions cut 2 bases from V and 1 base from J, with 11 bases between. Germline V lookup: CDR1 MNHNY, CDR2 SVGAGI (reference sequence). CDR3 length equals 16 residues.

This chain joins TRBV5-1 and TRBJ2-2; unclear D gene. This CDR3 has 16 amino acids. V lost 1 base to trimming and J lost 0 bases, with 10 bases between them. Germline loops: CDR1 SGHRS, CDR2 YFSETQ. CDR3 nucleotide sequence: TGCGCCAGCAGCTTGTTTACAGTAACGAACACCGGGGAGCTGTTTTTT. Its protein is CASSLFTVTNTGELFF.

The V call is TRBV28, the J call TRBJ2-7; D is unclear. The CDR3 runs to 13 residues. The V end was cut by 5 bases, the J end by 1 base, with 9 bases between. Germline CDR1 reads MDHEN; CDR2 reads SYDVKM. CDR3 sequence: CASSLPGSYEQYF. CDR3 in DNA: TGTGCCAGCAGTCTTCCTGGATCCTACGAGCAGTACTTC.

The chain links TRBV18 to TRBJ1-5, with TRBD1 identical over 9 bases. Germline assignment: CDR1 KGHSH and CDR2 LQKENI. Losses at the gene ends were 2 bases for V and 7 bases for J; bases not matched to a gene: 6. The CDR3 spans 15 residues. The CDR3 nucleotides are TGTGCCAGCTCACCAACAGGGGGCGACTCCCAGCCCCAGCATTTT. Translated, it gives CASSPTGGDSQPQHF.

The genes are TRBV12-3 or TRBV12-4 and TRBJ2-2; D gene uncertain. The CDR3 is 13 residues long. The V end was cut by 7 bases, the J end by 1 base, with 7 bases between. The CDR3 protein is CASKELNTGELFF. The CDR3 bases are TGTGCCAGCAAGGAGCTGAACACCGGGGAGCTGTTTTTT.

The rearrangement links TRBV29-1 to TRBJ2-5; no firm D call. V was pared by 5 bases and J by 0 bases, with 7 bases between. The CDR3 length is 12 residues. CDR1 is SQVTM, CDR2 ANQGSEA, per germline. The CDR3 sequence is CSVRDYQETQYF. The CDR3 nucleotides are TGCAGCGTTAGAGACTACCAAGAGACCCAGTACTTC. Together with reference TRBV29-1 and TRBJ2-5, the CDR3 gives the full variable domain: SAVISQKPSRDICQRGTSLTIQCQVDSQVTMMFWYRQQPGQSLTLIATANQGSEATYESGFVIDKFPISRPNLTFSTLTVSNMSPEDSSIYLCSVRDYQETQYFGPGTRLLVL.

The chain links TRBV12-5 to TRBJ2-1; D may match TRBD1 or TRBD2 (6 bases each). Germline V gene sequence: CDR1 LGHNT, CDR2 FRNRAP. Trimming left V 6 bases short and J 6 bases short, with 18 bases between. The CDR3 sequence is 15 residues long. The CDR3 DNA is TGTGCTAGTGGCCCCTCAGGGAAGGGGGGCAATGAGCAGTTCTTC. Translating gives CASGPSGKGGNEQFF.

CDR3 amino acids: CASSLQGVGTGELFF. CDR3 coding DNA: TGTGCCAGCAGTTTACAGGGGGTAGGAACCGGGGAGCTGTTTTTT. V is TRBV11-1 and J is TRBJ2-2; TRBD1 matches 8 bases. The V segment lost 6 bases and the J segment 5 bases; nucleotides outside the gene matches: 8. The CDR3 extends over 15 amino acids. Germline-derived CDR1 and CDR2 are SGHAT and FQDESV (reference sequence).

V is TRBV6-5 and J is TRBJ1-1; no clear D. Germline values: CDR1 MNHEY, CDR2 SVGAGI. Trimming stripped 0 bases from V and 5 bases from J, with 10 bases between. This CDR3 is 14 amino acids long. CDR3 sequence: CASSYSTAWTEAFF. CDR3 sequence (DNA): TGTGCCAGCAGTTACTCGACCGCGTGGACTGAAGCTTTCTTT.

Written as DNA, the CDR3 is TGTGCCAGCAGCTTACACGGAAGGGGGGAAGAGACCCAGTACTTC. It specifies CASSLHGRGEETQYF. This chain joins TRBV7-2 and TRBJ2-5; D might be TRBD1 or TRBD2, each matching 6 bases. The CDR3 contains 15 residues. The V gene's germline CDR1 is SGHTA and CDR2 FQGNSA. The V end was cut by 2 bases, the J end by 3 bases, with 13 bases between.

The V call is TRBV9, the J call TRBJ2-7; the match to TRBD1 covers 7 bases. The CDR3 spans 14 residues. Looked up from germline, CDR1 is SGDLS and CDR2 is YYNGEE. V lost 4 bases and J lost 0; bases outside the gene matches: 4. CDR3 in amino acids: CASSQTGHSYEQYV. CDR3 coding DNA: TGTGCCAGCAGCCAGACAGGGCACTCCTACGAGCAGTACGTC.

This CDR3 reads CASSPDAFRGHQPQHF. The CDR3 bases are TGTGCCAGCAGCCCAGACGCGTTTAGGGGTCATCAGCCCCAGCATTTT. J is TRBJ1-5 and V is TRBV7-8; D perhaps matches TRBD1 (5 bases). The length of the CDR3 is 16 residues. V gave up 5 bases and J gave up 5 bases, with 19 bases separating them. Germline assignment: CDR1 SGHVS and CDR2 FQNEAQ.

V gene TRBV5-1 combines with J gene TRBJ1-3; no firm D call. Germline loops: CDR1 SGHRS, CDR2 YFSETQ. V dropped 1 base and J dropped 0 bases, with 14 bases sitting between them. The CDR3 is 17 residues long. CDR3 region: CASSLTPRLISGNTIYF. The CDR3 nucleotides read TGCGCCAGCAGCTTGACTCCCCGACTGATCTCTGGAAACACCATATATTTT.

This clone was counted only a few times. The genes are TRBV20-1 and TRBJ1-5, with D unclear. V was cut by 5 bases and J by 6 bases, with 8 bases left in between. Germline V gene sequence: CDR1 DFQATT, CDR2 SNEGSKA (reference sequence). The CDR3 sequence is 11 residues long. The DNA of the CDR3 is TGCAGTGCTCTCTGGGGTCAGCCCCAGCATTTT. Residues: CSALWGQPQHF.

The chain links TRBV19 to TRBJ2-1, with TRBD2 matching over 9 bases. The junction had 8 bases not matched to a gene; V was cut back by 5 bases and J by 6 bases. CDR3 length: 15 residues. Germline V lookup: CDR1 LNHDA, CDR2 SQIVND (reference sequence). This CDR3 reads CASSARGGLGNEQFF. The CDR3 DNA reads TGTGCCAGTAGTGCGCGGGGGGGCCTGGGCAATGAGCAGTTCTTC.

V usage is TRBV11-3 and J usage is TRBJ1-2, with D perhaps TRBD1 (5 bases). CDR3 size: 16 residues. The V gene lost 6 bases and the J gene lost 5 bases, with 22 bases spanning the gap. Germline-derived CDR1 and CDR2 are SGHNT and YENEEA. CDR3 bases: TGTGCCAGCAGTTCCAGCCCGGCCCGCGGGGCTTATGGCTACACCTTC. Protein product: CASSSSPARGAYGYTF.

V gene TRBV7-9 combines with J gene TRBJ1-5; D remains unclear. This CDR3 has 13 residues. Germline V CDR1 and CDR2: SEHNR, FQNEAQ (reference sequence). The germline V and J ends were trimmed by 5 bases and 3 bases, with 8 bases remaining between them. The CDR3: CASSPRDNQPQHF. In nucleotides, the CDR3 is TGTGCCAGCAGCCCTCGGGACAATCAGCCCCAGCATTTT.

This sequence joins TRBV7-8 and TRBJ2-2; maybe TRBD1 (6 bases). CDR3 length: 17 residues. The germline V gene has CDR1 SGHVS and CDR2 FQNEAQ. V lost 5 bases, J lost 0 bases, and 16 bases lay in between. CDR3 DNA: TGTGCCAGCAGCCGAGGGCACAGGGCCGCGAACACCGGGGAGCTGTTTTTT. This gives the protein CASSRGHRAANTGELFF.